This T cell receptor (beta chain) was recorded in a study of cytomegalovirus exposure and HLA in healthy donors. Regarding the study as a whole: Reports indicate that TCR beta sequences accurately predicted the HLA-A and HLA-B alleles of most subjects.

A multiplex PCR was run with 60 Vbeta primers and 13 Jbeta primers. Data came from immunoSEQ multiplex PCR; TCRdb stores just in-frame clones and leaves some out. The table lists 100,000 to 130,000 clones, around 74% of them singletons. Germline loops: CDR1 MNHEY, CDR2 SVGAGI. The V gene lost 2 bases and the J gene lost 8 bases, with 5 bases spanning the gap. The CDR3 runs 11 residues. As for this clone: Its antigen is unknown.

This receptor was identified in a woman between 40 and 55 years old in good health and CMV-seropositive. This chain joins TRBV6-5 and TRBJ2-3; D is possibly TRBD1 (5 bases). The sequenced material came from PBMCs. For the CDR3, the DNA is TGTGCCAGCAGTTACGGGGCTACGCAGTATTTT. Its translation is CASSYGATQYF.